These 5 T cell receptor beta chains were all obtained from the same sample, sequenced in a study of vaccination effects on CD4 cells after COVID-19 (dated by TCRdb to between 2021 and 2022). These receptors' targets are unknown. The ViraFEST assay stimulated PBMC with viral peptide pools and then used TCR sequencing to identify antigen-specific CD4+ T cell clonotypes by expansion. After approximately eleven days of culture, CD4+ T cells were isolated with the EasySep CD4+ T cell isolation kit. Negative nucleocapsid antibody results before and after vaccination confirmed that the healthy vaccine recipients had no prior SARS-CoV-2 infection. The library was generated by the immunoSEQ multiplex PCR assay. TCRdb took this table from immuneACCESS and kept in-frame rearrangements with V and J called. Such tables lack part of the clones; where checked against another copy, unresolved V genes explain under half of the gap, and the rest is unexplained. Here the sample has about 70,000 clones; 80% occur a single time. Together, the top ten hold 10% to 15% of the sample.

Sequencing was performed on CD4+ T cells from PBMCs cultured with SARS-CoV-2 spike peptides, taken before COVID-19 vaccination. In light of the paper, this sample's cell subset or site label describes: SARS-CoV-2 spike overlapping peptide pool stimulation. These receptors all stem from a human donor who received a COVID-19 vaccine.

This clone was seen only a few times. V gene TRBV6-1 combines with J gene TRBJ1-1; D call uncertain. Trimming stripped 2 bases from V and 3 bases from J, with 4 bases between. Germline values: CDR1 MNHNS, CDR2 SASEGT. The CDR3 spans 12 residues. In DNA form, the CDR3 reads TGTGCCAGCAGTGAATTATACACTGAAGCTTTCTTT. This gives the protein CASSELYTEAFF.

CDR3: CASSLGGFTGATDTQYF. CDR3 in DNA: TGCGCCAGCAGCCTCGGAGGATTCACAGGGGCTACAGATACGCAGTATTTT. The chain links TRBV5-1 to TRBJ2-3, with 7 bases that match TRBD1. The junction had 14 bases not matched to a gene; V was cut back by 4 bases and J by 3 bases. The CDR3 extends over 17 amino acids. Germline V lookup: CDR1 SGHRS, CDR2 YFSETQ.

This clone came up once. This chain connects TRBV7-3 to TRBJ2-2; D perhaps matches TRBD1 (6 bases). V lost 2 bases and J lost 5, with 12 bases in between. The CDR3 sequence is 15 residues long. Germline V gene lookup returns CDR1 SGHTA and CDR2 FQGTGA. CDR3 nucleotides: TGTGCCAGCAGCTTACGCCCAGGGGATACCGGGGAGCTGTTTTTT. It yields the protein CASSLRPGDTGELFF.

The chain recombines TRBV7-2 with TRBJ2-3, with 8 bases lining up with TRBD2. The CDR3 loop spans 14 amino acids. V lost 6 bases to trimming and J lost 1 base; unmatched junction nucleotides: 3. The germline V gene has CDR1 SGHTA and CDR2 FQGNSA. CDR3 loop: CASRDSGGTDTQYF. The DNA of the CDR3 is TGTGCCAGCAGGGATAGCGGGGGCACAGATACGCAGTATTTT.

The chain joins TRBV5-5 to TRBJ2-5, with D uncertain. Germline assignment: CDR1 SGHKS and CDR2 YYEKEE (reference sequence). The ends were cut back, 2 bases at V and 2 bases at J, with 7 bases in the middle. The CDR3 extends over 13 amino acids. The CDR3 sequence is CASSFSSQETQYF. DNA for the CDR3: TGTGCCAGCAGCTTTTCCAGTCAAGAGACCCAGTACTTC.